This record covers a single TCR beta chain. The antigen remains undetermined. The donors were part of the roughly 120-subject validation cohort, which stood apart from the roughly 670-subject first cohort. The ends were cut back, 3 bases at V and 5 bases at J, with 10 bases in the middle. Germline V gene data show CDR1 as KGHSH and CDR2 as LQKENI. This CDR3 is built from 13 residues. The sample belongs to a study of cytomegalovirus exposure and HLA in healthy donors. Study-wide results and caveats: The study put 150 to 200 TCR beta chains on its list as cytomegalovirus-associated. The tendency of first-cohort TCR clusters to co-occur in the 120 or so validation repertoires was identified by a subsequent analysis.

Sequencing was performed with immunoSEQ multiplex PCR; in TCRdb, only in-frame clones are kept and a portion is missing. This sample yields 100,000 to 150,000 clones, of which roughly 84% are seen a single time; 2.1% belongs to the top ten. Sequenced: PBMCs. This TCR was sampled from a woman in her 30s in good health and CMV-seronegative. This chain links TRBV18 with TRBJ1-1; possible D gene TRBD1, 5 bases. Here the CDR3 reads CASSPLGRTEAFF. DNA of the CDR3: TGTGCCAGCTCACCCCTGGGGCGAACTGAAGCTTTCTTT.